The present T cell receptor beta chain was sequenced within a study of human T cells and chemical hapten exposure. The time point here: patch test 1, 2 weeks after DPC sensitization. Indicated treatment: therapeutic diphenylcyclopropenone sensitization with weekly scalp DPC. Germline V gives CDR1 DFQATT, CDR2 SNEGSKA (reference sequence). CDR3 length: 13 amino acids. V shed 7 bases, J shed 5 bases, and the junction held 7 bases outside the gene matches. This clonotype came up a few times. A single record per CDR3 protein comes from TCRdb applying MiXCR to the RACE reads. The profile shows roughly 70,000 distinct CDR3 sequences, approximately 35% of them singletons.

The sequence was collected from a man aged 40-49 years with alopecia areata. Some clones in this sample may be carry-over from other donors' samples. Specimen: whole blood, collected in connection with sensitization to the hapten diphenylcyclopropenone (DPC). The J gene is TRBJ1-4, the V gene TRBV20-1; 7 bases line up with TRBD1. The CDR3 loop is CSVLGQLNEKLFF. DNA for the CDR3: TGCAGTGTGTTGGGACAGCTGAATGAAAAACTGTTTTTT.